The 9 T cell receptor beta chains below were found in one sample sequenced in a study of CD8 T cell repertoires and HIV-1 epitope variants. Their recognized antigens are unknown. The repertoire was sequenced with immunoSEQ multiplex PCR; TCRdb's copy has only in-frame clones and lacks some. The table includes approximately 5,400 clones, roughly three fifths detected once. What was sequenced was cultured CD8+ T cells derived from PBMCs. These receptors originate from a male donor with HIV.

J is TRBJ2-1 and V is TRBV19, with 9 bases fitting TRBD1. V dropped 3 bases and J dropped 4; count of bases not matched to a gene: 1. Germline loops: CDR1 LNHDA, CDR2 SQIVND (reference sequence). This CDR3 has 14 residues. The CDR3 DNA follows: TGTGCCAGTAGTATCGGGACAGGGTACAATGAGCAGTTCTTC. Its translation: CASSIGTGYNEQFF.

A note on this clone: The same CDR3 can be traced to other DNA sequences in this sample. CDR3 coding DNA: TGTGCCAGCAGTTTACGGGGGGTCGGGGCAGATACGCAGTATTTT. Encoded protein: CASSLRGVGADTQYF. The chain has TRBV27 and TRBJ2-3; 7 bases line up with TRBD2. This CDR3 has 15 residues. The trim removed 2 bases at V and 4 bases at J, leaving 6 bases unmatched. From germline, CDR1 is MNHEY and CDR2 SMNVEV (reference sequence).

This clone has more than one count but fewer than ten. In nucleotides, the CDR3 is TGTGCCAGCAGTCTCCTAAGACAGGAAAATCAGCCCCAGCATTTT. Protein: CASSLLRQENQPQHF. The chain couples TRBV2 to TRBJ1-5, with D tentatively TRBD1 (6 bases). Trimming stripped 5 bases from V and 4 bases from J, with 15 bases between. CDR1 and CDR2 (germline): SNHLY, FYNNEI. This CDR3 has 15 amino acids.

The rearrangement links TRBV6-5 to TRBJ1-4; no definite D call. Trimming removed 6 bases at V and 8 bases at J, with 7 bases between. The germline V gene encodes CDR1 MNHEY and CDR2 SVGAGI. This CDR3 region has 11 residues. CDR3 nucleotide sequence: TGTGCCAGCAGGGCCCGGGAAAAACTGTTTTTT. Translating it yields CASRAREKLFF.

The CDR3 region has the DNA TGTGCCAGCAGCCCTTCTAGCGGCCGAGGAGCCTACGAGCAGTACTTC. This encodes CASSPSSGRGAYEQYF. The rearrangement uses TRBV9 and TRBJ2-7; 7 bases are a match to TRBD2. The V gene end was trimmed by 4 bases and the J gene end by 2 bases; junction bases not matched to a gene: 12. This CDR3 has 16 amino acids. The germline CDR1 and CDR2 sequences are SGDLS and YYNGEE.

This clone has just a few counts. This chain joins TRBV5-4 and TRBJ1-1; 7 bases map to TRBD1. The germline gives CDR1 SGHNT, CDR2 YYREEE (reference sequence). The junction had 4 bases not matched to a gene; V was cut back by 4 bases and J by 4 bases. CDR3 size: 13 residues. CDR3 loop: CASSQQGGTEAFF. CDR3 sequence (DNA): TGTGCCAGCAGCCAGCAGGGGGGCACTGAAGCTTTCTTT.

The gene calls are TRBV28 and TRBJ1-3; TRBD1 matches at 7 bases. The V gene's germline CDR1 is MDHEN and CDR2 SYDVKM. The V and J ends lost 6 bases and 4 bases, in that order; junction bases with no gene match: 6. There are 14 residues in the CDR3. CDR3 bases: TGTGCCAGCAGCCGTAGGGGGCGAGGAAACACCATATATTTT. Its protein product is CASSRRGRGNTIYF. Filled out from reference TRBV28 and TRBJ1-3, the complete variable domain reads DVKVTQSSRYLVKRTGEKVFLECVQDMDHENMFWYRQDPGLGLRLIYFSYDVKMKEKGDIPEGYSVSREKKERFSLILESASTNQTSMYLCASSRRGRGNTIYFGEGSWLTVV.

This chain connects TRBV5-1 to TRBJ1-1, with TRBD1 matching over 7 bases. The CDR3 has 14 residues. With V trimmed by 4 bases and J by 1 base, 4 bases remained unmatched. In germline, CDR1 is SGHRS, CDR2 YFSETQ. CDR3 loop: CASSGGQTNTEAFF. The CDR3 DNA reads as TGCGCCAGCAGCGGGGGACAGACGAACACTGAAGCTTTCTTT.

This clone came up a few times. The chain has TRBV6-4 and TRBJ2-2, with TRBD2 matching 7 bases. Germline CDR1 and CDR2: MRHNA and SNTAGT. The length of the CDR3 is 15 residues. Trimming took 1 base from V and 4 from J; bases not matched to a gene: 3. The CDR3 nucleotides read TGTGCCAGCAGTGACTTGACGGGGGGCACCGGGGAGCTGTTTTTT. Its translation: CASSDLTGGTGELFF.